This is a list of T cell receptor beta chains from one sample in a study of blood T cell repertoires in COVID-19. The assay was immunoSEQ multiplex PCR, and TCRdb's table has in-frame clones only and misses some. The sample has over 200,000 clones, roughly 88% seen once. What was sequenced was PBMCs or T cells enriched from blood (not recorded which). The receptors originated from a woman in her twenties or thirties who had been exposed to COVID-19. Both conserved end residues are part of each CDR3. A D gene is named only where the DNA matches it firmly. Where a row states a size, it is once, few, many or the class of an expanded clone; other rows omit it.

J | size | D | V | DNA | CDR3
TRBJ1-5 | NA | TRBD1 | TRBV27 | TGTGCCAGCAGCCTACAGGGGCGTCATCAGCCCCAGCATTTT | CASSLQGRHQPQHF
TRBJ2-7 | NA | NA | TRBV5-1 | TGCGCCAGCAGCTTGCAGGGGGGTATCTACGAGCAGTACTTC | CASSLQGGIYEQYF
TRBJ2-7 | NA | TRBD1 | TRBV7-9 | TGTGCCAGCAGCTTAGGTGCAGGGGGCCAAGACGAGCAGTACTTC | CASSLGAGGQDEQYF
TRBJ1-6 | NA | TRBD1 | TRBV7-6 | TGTGCCAGCAGCCCACTAAGTGGACAGGATAATTCACCCCTCCACTTT | CASSPLSGQDNSPLHF
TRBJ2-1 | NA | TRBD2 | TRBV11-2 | TGTGCCAGCAAAAAGAGACTAGCGGGAGGGCCGGTGGAAGGTGAGCAGTTCTTC | CASKKRLAGGPVEGEQFF
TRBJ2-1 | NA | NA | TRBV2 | TGTGCCAGCAGTGAAGTGAGGCTAGCGAAGAGCTCCTACAATGAGCAGTTCTTC | CASSEVRLAKSSYNEQFF
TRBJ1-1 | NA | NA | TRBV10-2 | TGCGCCAGCAGACCTCAGGAGAACACTGAAGCTTTCTTT | CASRPQENTEAFF
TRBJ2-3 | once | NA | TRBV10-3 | TGTGCCATCAGTGAGTTTGGACAGCGCACAGATACGCAGTATTTT | CAISEFGQRTDTQYF
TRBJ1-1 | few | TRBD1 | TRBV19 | TGTGCCAGTAGTGTTACAGGGGCGGCGAACACTGAAGCTTTCTTT | CASSVTGAANTEAFF
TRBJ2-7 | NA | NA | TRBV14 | TGTGCCAGCAGCCAAGAGGGGGGCTACGAGCAGTACTTC | CASSQEGGYEQYF
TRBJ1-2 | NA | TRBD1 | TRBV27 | TGTGCCAGCTCCGGGACAGGGGGCGGCTACACCTTC | CASSGTGGGYTF
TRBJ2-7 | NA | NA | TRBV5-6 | TGTGCCAGCAGCCCCGGGAGGACAGTCTACGAGCAGTACTTC | CASSPGRTVYEQYF
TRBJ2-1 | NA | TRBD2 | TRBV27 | TGTGCCAGCAGTTTCGGCGGGAGCATGGGGAATGAGCAGTTCTTC | CASSFGGSMGNEQFF
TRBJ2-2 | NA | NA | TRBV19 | TGTGCCAGTAGTTGGGGTAGGCAGGGCGACACCGGGGAGCTGTTTTTT | CASSWGRQGDTGELFF
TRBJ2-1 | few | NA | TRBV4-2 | TGTGCCAGCAGCCCGCAGGGGTACCCTTACAATGAGCAGTTCTTC | CASSPQGYPYNEQFF
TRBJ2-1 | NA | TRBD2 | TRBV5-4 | TGTGCCAGCAGCTTCACAAGACTAGCGGGAGCTTTCTACAATGAGCAGTTCTTC | CASSFTRLAGAFYNEQFF
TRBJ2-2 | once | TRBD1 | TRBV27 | TGTGCCAGCAGTTTGAGTAAGGGGACAGGCCTCACCGGGGAGCTGTTTTTT | CASSLSKGTGLTGELFF
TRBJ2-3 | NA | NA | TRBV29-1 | TGCAGCGTTGACGCCGGTGAGGCGGGACTTATAGATACGCAGTATTTT | CSVDAGEAGLIDTQYF
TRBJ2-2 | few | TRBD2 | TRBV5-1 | TGCGCCAGCAGCACGGGACTAGCGGGAGCCCCCGGGGAGCTGTTTTTT | CASSTGLAGAPGELFF
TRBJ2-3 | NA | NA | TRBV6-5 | TGTGCCAGCAGTTCCCTACCTAGGACAGATACGCAGTATTTT | CASSSLPRTDTQYF
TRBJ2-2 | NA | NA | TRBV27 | TGTGCCAGCAGTTCCCTCCCCGGGGAGCTGTTTTTT | CASSSLPGELFF
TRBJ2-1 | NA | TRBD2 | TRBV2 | TGTGCCAGCAGTGATTCTAGCGGGAGGGCCTCTGAGCAGTTCTTC | CASSDSSGRASEQFF
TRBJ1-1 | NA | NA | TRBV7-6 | TGTGCCAGCAGCAATAGGGGAGAAGCTTTCTTT | CASSNRGEAFF
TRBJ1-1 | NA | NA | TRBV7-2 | TGTGCCAGCAACACGAACACTGAAGCTTTCTTT | CASNTNTEAFF
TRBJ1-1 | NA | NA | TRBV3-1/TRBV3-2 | TGTGCCAGCAGCCAAGGCGCGGGGTGGGACACTGAAGCTTTCTTT | CASSQGAGWDTEAFF
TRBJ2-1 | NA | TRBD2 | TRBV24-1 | TGTGCCACCAGTGAAGCGGGAGCCTACAATGAGCAGTTCTTC | CATSEAGAYNEQFF
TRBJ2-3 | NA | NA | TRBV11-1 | TGTGCCAGCAGCTTAGCGGGAGACACAGATACGCAGTATTTT | CASSLAGDTDTQYF
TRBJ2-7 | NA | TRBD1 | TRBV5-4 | TGTGCCAGCAGCTCGGTAGGACAGGGTAAAGCCTACGAGCAGTACTTC | CASSSVGQGKAYEQYF
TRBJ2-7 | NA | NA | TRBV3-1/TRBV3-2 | TGTGCCAGCAGCCCAGACTGGAAGGACAACTACGAGCAGTACTTC | CASSPDWKDNYEQYF
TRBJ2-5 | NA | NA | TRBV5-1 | TGCGCCAGCAGCTTAAATACAGGTCATCAAGAGACCCAGTACTTC | CASSLNTGHQETQYF
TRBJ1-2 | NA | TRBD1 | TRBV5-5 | TGTGCCAGCAGCGCCGGGACAGGGACAGATGGCTACACCTTC | CASSAGTGTDGYTF
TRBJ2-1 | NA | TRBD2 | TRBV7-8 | TGTGCCAGCAGCCCCCAGGGACTAGCGGGAGGAATCGAGCAGTTCTTC | CASSPQGLAGGIEQFF
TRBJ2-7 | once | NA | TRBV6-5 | TGTGCCAGCAGCGTCCCGGGACACAACTACGAGCAGTACTTC | CASSVPGHNYEQYF
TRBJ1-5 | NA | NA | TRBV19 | TGTGCCAGTAGTACAACAGGGAGCAATCAGCCCCAGCATTTT | CASSTTGSNQPQHF
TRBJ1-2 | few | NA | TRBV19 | TGTGCCAGTAGAAAGGACGCGGGAGATGGCTACACCTTC | CASRKDAGDGYTF
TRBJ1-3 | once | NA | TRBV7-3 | TGTGCCAGCAGCTTAAGCCTGGTGGGGCAAGGGAACACCATATATTTT | CASSLSLVGQGNTIYF
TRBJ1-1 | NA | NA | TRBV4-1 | TGCGCCAGCAGCCAAGATCCCGGGACAAAGAACACTGAAGCTTTCTTT | CASSQDPGTKNTEAFF
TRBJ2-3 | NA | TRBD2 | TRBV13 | TGTGCCAGCAGCTTAGCCGGCGAATCGGGACTCGCGGGAGACACAGATACGCAGTATTTT | CASSLAGESGLAGDTDTQYF
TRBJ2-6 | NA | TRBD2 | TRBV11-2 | TGTGCCAGCAGCTTTATGCTAGCGGGAGGTTCGGGGGCCAACGTCCTGACTTTC | CASSFMLAGGSGANVLTF
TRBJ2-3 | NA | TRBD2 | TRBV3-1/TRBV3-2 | TGTGCCAGCAGCCAACCCCTAGCGGGTGGAACAGATACGCAGTATTTT | CASSQPLAGGTDTQYF
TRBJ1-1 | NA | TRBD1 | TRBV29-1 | TGCAGCACCTCTGGGAACAGGGGCACTGAAGCTTTCTTT | CSTSGNRGTEAFF
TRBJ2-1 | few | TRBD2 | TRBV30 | TGTGCCTGGAGTGCGAAGCGGGAGGCCTACAATGAGCAGTTCTTC | CAWSAKREAYNEQFF
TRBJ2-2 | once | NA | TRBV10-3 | TGTGCCCTCGGGACACCGAACACCGGGGAGCTGTTTTTT | CALGTPNTGELFF
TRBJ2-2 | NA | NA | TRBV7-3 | TGTGCCAGCAGCTTGGGAGGATATGACGGGGAGCTGTTTTTT | CASSLGGYDGELFF
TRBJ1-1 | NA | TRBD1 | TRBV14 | TGTGCCAGCAGCCCAGTTGGACAGGGGAACACTGAAGCTTTCTTT | CASSPVGQGNTEAFF
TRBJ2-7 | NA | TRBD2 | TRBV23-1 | TGCGCCAGCCCTAGCGGGAGGCAGGACGAGCAGTACTTC | CASPSGRQDEQYF
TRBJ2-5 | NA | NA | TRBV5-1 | TGCGCCAGCAGTACTAGCAAAGAGACCCAGTACTTC | CASSTSKETQYF